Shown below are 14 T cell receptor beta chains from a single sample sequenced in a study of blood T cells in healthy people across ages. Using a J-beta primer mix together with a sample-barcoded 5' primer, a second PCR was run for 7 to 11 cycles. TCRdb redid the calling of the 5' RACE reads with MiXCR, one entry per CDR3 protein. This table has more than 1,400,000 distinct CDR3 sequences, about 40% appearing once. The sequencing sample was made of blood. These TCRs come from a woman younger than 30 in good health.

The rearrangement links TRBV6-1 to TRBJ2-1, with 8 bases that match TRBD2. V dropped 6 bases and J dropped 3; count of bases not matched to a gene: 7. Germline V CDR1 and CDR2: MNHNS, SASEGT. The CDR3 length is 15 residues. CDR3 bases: TGTGCCAGCAGACTTAAGAGCGGGAGCTACAATGAGCAGTTCTTC. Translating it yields CASRLKSGSYNEQFF.

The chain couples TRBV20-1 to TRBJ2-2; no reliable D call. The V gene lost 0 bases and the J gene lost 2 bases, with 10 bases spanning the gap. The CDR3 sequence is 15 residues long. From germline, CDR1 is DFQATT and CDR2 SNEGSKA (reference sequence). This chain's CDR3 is CSARDLTANTGELFF. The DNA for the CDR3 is TGCAGTGCTAGAGATCTCACAGCTAACACCGGGGAGCTGTTTTTT.

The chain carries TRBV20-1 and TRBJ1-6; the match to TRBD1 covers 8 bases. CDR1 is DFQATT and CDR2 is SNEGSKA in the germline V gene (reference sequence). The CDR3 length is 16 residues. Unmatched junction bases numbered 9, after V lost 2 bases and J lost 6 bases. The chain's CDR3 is CSARPQGALRNSPLHF. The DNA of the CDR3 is TGCAGTGCTAGACCGCAGGGGGCCCTCCGTAATTCACCCCTCCACTTT.

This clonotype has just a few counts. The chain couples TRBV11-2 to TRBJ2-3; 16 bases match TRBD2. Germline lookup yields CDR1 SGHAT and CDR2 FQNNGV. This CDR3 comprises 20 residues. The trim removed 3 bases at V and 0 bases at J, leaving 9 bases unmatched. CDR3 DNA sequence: TGTGCCAGCAGCTTTTGGGGACTAGCGGGGGGGGACACTAGCACAGATACGCAGTATTTT. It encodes CASSFWGLAGGDTSTDTQYF.

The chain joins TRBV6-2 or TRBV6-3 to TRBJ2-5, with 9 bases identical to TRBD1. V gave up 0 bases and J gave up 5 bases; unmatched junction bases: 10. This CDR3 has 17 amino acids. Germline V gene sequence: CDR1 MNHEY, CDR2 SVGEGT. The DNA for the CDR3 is TGTGCCAGCAGTTACTCGACCTTGACAGGGGGGAAGGAGACCCAGTACTTC. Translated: CASSYSTLTGGKETQYF.

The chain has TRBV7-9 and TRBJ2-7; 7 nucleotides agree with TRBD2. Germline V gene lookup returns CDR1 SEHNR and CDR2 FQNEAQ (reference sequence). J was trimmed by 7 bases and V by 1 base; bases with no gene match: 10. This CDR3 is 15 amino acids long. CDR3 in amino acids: CASSLGSGTTNEQYF. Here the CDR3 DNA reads TGTGCCAGCAGCTTAGGTTCTGGGACTACCAATGAGCAGTACTTC.

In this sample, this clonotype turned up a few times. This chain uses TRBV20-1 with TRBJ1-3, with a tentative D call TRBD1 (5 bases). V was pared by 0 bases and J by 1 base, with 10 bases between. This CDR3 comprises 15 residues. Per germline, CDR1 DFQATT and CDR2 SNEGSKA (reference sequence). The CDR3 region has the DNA TGCAGTGCTAGAGATTTGAAGGGGTCTGGAAACACCATATATTTT. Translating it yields CSARDLKGSGNTIYF.

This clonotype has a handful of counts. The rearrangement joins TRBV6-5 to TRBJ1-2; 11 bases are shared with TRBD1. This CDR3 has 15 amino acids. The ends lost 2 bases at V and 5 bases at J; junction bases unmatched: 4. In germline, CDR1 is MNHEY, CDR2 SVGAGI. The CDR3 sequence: CASSYAGTGGYGYTF. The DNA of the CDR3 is TGTGCCAGCAGTTACGCCGGGACAGGGGGGTATGGCTACACCTTC.

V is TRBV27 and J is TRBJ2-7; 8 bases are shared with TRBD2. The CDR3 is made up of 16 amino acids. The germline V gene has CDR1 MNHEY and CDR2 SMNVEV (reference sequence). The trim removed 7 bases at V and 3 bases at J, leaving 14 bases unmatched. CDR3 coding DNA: TGTGCCAGCAATTCCCCTCCGCGGCGGGAGGACTACGAGCAGTACTTC. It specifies CASNSPPRREDYEQYF.

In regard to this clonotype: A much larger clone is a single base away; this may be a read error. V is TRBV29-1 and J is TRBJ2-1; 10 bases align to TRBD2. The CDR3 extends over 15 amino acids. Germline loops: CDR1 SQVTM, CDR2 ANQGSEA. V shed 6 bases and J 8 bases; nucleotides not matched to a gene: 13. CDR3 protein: CSVGTGTSEYHEQFF. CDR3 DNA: TGCAGCGTGGGAACCGGGACTAGCGAATACCATGAGCAGTTCTTC.

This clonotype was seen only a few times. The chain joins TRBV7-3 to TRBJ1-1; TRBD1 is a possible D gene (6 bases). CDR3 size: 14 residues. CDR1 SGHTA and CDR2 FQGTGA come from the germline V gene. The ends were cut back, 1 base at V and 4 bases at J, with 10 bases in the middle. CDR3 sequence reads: CASSLNTGTTEAFF. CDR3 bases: TGTGCCAGCAGCTTAAACACAGGGACCACTGAAGCTTTCTTT.

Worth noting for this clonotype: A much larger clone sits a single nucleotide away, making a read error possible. In DNA, the CDR3 is TGTACCAGCAGCAACAGCAAAAACATTCAGTACTTC. It specifies CTSSNSKNIQYF. The gene calls are TRBV3-1 and TRBJ2-4; D ambiguous. CDR3 length: 12 residues. Germline CDR1 LGHDT, CDR2 YNNKEL (reference sequence).

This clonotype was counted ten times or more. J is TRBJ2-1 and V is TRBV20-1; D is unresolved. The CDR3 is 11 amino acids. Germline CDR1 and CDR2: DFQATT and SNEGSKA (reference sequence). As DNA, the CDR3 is TGCAGCGCGGAAACCTACAATGAGCAGTTCTTC. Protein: CSAETYNEQFF.

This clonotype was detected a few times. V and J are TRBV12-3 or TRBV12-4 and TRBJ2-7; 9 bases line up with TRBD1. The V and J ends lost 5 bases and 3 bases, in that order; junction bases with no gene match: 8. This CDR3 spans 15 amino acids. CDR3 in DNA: TGTGCCAGCAGTATAGGTCCGGGACAGGGCTACGAGCAGTACTTC. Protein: CASSIGPGQGYEQYF.